The 13 T cell receptor beta chains below all came from one sample that was sequenced in a study of OX40 agonist ivuxolimab in advanced cancers. The library was obtained by the immunoSEQ multiplex PCR assay. TCRdb obtained this table from immuneACCESS and retained in-frame rearrangements with V and J assigned. These tables miss some clones; where compared with another copy, unresolved V genes account for less than half of the shortfall, and the remainder is unexplained. This sample has tens of thousands of clones in its table, and 82% of those were observed once. More than 20% of the sample comes from the top ten. This specimen consisted of CD4+ or CD8+ T cells sorted from blood, obtained in a trial of the OX40 agonist ivuxolimab. The receptors stem from an adult with an advanced solid tumor such as melanoma, head and neck, liver or kidney cancer.

The V and J genes are TRBV7-9 and TRBJ1-4, with 9 positions matching TRBD1. Germline CDR1 reads SEHNR; CDR2 reads FQNEAQ (reference sequence). With 4 bases clipped from V and 7 bases from J, the junction kept 7 bases outside the gene matches. The length of the CDR3 is 15 residues. The CDR3 is CASSSERDRAEKLFF. The CDR3 DNA reads as TGTGCCAGCAGCTCGGAGCGGGACAGGGCTGAAAAACTGTTTTTT.

This chain connects TRBV13 to TRBJ2-5; 8 bases are shared with TRBD2. The DNA end favors TRBJ2-7, so the J call may be wrong. CDR3 size: 15 residues. Germline lookup yields CDR1 PRHDT and CDR2 FYEKMQ (reference sequence). The CDR3 nucleotides read TGTGCCAGCAGCTTCTCGGGAGGGCCGTCGGGCGAGCAGTACTTC. Translating it yields CASSFSGGPSGEQYF.

In DNA, the CDR3 is TGTGCCAGCTCACCACCGGAAGATGATAGCGGGAATGAGCAGTTCTTC. It translates to CASSPPEDDSGNEQFF. The gene calls are TRBV18 and TRBJ2-1, with 7 bases identical to TRBD2. With 0 bases clipped from V and 7 bases from J, the junction kept 9 bases outside the gene matches. Germline lookup yields CDR1 KGHSH and CDR2 LQKENI. The CDR3 loop spans 16 amino acids.

The V call is TRBV27, the J call TRBJ2-7; D possibly corresponds to TRBD1 (5 bases). Trimming cost V 2 bases and J 4 bases, with 15 bases left between them. Germline CDR1 MNHEY, CDR2 SMNVEV (reference sequence). The CDR3 loop spans 15 amino acids. CDR3 sequence: CASSLGRSRVYEQYF. In nucleotides, the CDR3 is TGTGCCAGCAGTTTAGGGCGGAGCAGGGTTTACGAGCAGTACTTC.

This clone was counted a few times. The chain joins TRBV2 to TRBJ2-7; 9 nucleotides line up with TRBD1. Germline V lookup: CDR1 SNHLY, CDR2 FYNNEI. CDR3 length: 14 amino acids. After removal of 6 bases from V and 4 bases from J, the junction contained 7 bases not matched to a gene. CDR3 nucleotides: TGTGCCAGCAGATCCGGGACAGGGTTTTACGAGCAGTACTTC. It translates to CASRSGTGFYEQYF.

This clone showed up just a few times. V gene TRBV9 combines with J gene TRBJ2-7; D may be TRBD1 or TRBD2 (6 bases each). V lost 2 bases to trimming and J lost 3 bases, with 12 bases between them. CDR1 is SGDLS, CDR2 YYNGEE, per germline. This CDR3 is 14 amino acids long. The CDR3 is CASSVGGLGYEQYF. In DNA, the CDR3 is TGTGCCAGCAGCGTTGGGGGGCTGGGCTACGAGCAGTACTTC.

This chain links TRBV29-1 with TRBJ2-4; D gene uncertain. The V gene's germline CDR1 is SQVTM and CDR2 ANQGSEA. The CDR3 consists of 14 residues. Trimming shortened V by 0 bases and J by 0 bases, and 6 bases separated the two germline ends. The CDR3 reads CSVEDRLAKNIQYF. CDR3 DNA sequence: TGCAGCGTTGAAGACAGGCTAGCCAAAAACATTCAGTACTTC.

This clone came up a few times. This chain connects TRBV11-3 to TRBJ2-2; D is perhaps TRBD1 or TRBD2 (6 bases each). Between the trimmed V and J ends, which lost 2 bases and 2 bases, there was a span of 12 bases. CDR3 length: 16 amino acids. From germline, CDR1 is SGHNT and CDR2 YENEEA. CDR3 sequence: CASSLLGGINTGELFF. As DNA, the CDR3 is TGTGCCAGCAGCTTATTGGGGGGCATTAACACCGGGGAGCTGTTTTTT.

The J gene is TRBJ1-3, the V gene TRBV25-1; D remains unclear. Germline V gives CDR1 MGHDK, CDR2 SYGVNS. V lost 3 bases and J lost 4, with 10 bases in between. The CDR3 has 14 residues. This CDR3 reads CASSDKGSGNTIYF. In DNA, the CDR3 is TGTGCCAGCAGTGATAAGGGATCCGGAAACACCATATATTTT.

This clone has just a few counts. The chain employs TRBV5-4 and TRBJ2-7; 8 nucleotides line up with TRBD1. Trimming took 1 base from V and 6 from J; bases not matched to a gene: 6. The CDR3 has 14 amino acids. Germline V lookup: CDR1 SGHNT, CDR2 YYREEE (reference sequence). DNA of the CDR3: TGTGCCAGCAGCTTGCCAGACAGGGGCGCCGAGCAGTACTTC. It translates to CASSLPDRGAEQYF.

This chain uses TRBV27 with TRBJ1-2; D gene uncertain. Trimming stripped 4 bases from V and 2 bases from J, with 11 bases between. CDR1 is MNHEY and CDR2 is SMNVEV in the germline V gene (reference sequence). This CDR3 comprises 14 residues. The CDR3 sequence: CASSSRGANYGYTF. In DNA, the CDR3 is TGTGCCAGCAGTTCCCGTGGAGCCAACTATGGCTACACCTTC.

The CDR3 spells CASSRSVQRVEQYF. The CDR3 nucleotides are TGTGCCAGTAGTCGGTCAGTACAGCGGGTCGAGCAGTACTTC. This chain joins TRBV19 and TRBJ2-7, with D possibly being TRBD2 (6 bases). Trimming took off 5 bases at V and 6 bases at J, with 17 bases between the two ends. The CDR3 runs 14 residues. Germline V lookup: CDR1 LNHDA, CDR2 SQIVND (reference sequence).

V and J are TRBV5-6 and TRBJ2-1, with D perhaps TRBD1 or TRBD2 (5 bases each). Trimming removed 4 bases from V and 0 bases from J, with 8 bases in between. CDR1 SGHDT and CDR2 YYEEEE come from the germline V gene. The CDR3 is 14 residues long. The CDR3 spells CASSRGVSYNEQFF. The CDR3 nucleotides are TGTGCCAGCAGCAGGGGAGTCTCCTACAATGAGCAGTTCTTC. The full variable domain, completed using reference TRBV5-6 and TRBJ2-1, is DAGVTQSPTHLIKTRGQQVTLRCSPKSGHDTVSWYQQALGQGPQFIFQYYEEEERQRGNFPDRFSGHQFPNYSSELNVNALLLGDSALYLCASSRGVSYNEQFFGPGTRLTVL.